A selection of T cell receptor beta chains follows, all from one sample in a study of CD8 T cells in ankylosing spondylitis. TCRdb processed the 5' RACE reads anew with MiXCR; each CDR3 protein has one entry. The table shows about 800,000 distinct CDR3 sequences, with about 11% occurring only once. Material for sequencing was blood, either unsorted or a sorted T cell fraction (not recorded which). The receptors derive from a male donor with ankylosing spondylitis. Each CDR3 is given with its conserved first and last residue. The D gene is left open where the match is weak. Clone size, where shown, is once, few, many, or a class for clones that have expanded.

J: TRBJ1-2
D: .
V: TRBV4-3
size: .
DNA: TGCGCCAGCAGCCAAGACCCCGGCAGGGGAAACTACACCTTC
CDR3: CASSQDPGRGNYTF

J: TRBJ2-6
D: .
V: TRBV11-2
size: few
DNA: TGTGCCAGCAGCTTAGGGTTTGGTCTGGGGACCAACGTCCTGACTTTC
CDR3: CASSLGFGLGTNVLTF

J: TRBJ2-3
D: .
V: TRBV9
size: .
DNA: TGTGCCAGCAGTGCAGACTCAGTTACGCAGTATTTT
CDR3: CASSADSVTQYF

J: TRBJ1-2
D: TRBD1
V: TRBV20-1
size: few
DNA: TGCAGTGCTAGAGAGGCGACAGGGGCGAACTATGGCTACACCTTC
CDR3: CSAREATGANYGYTF

J: TRBJ1-5
D: .
V: TRBV20-1
size: .
DNA: TGCAGTGCTAGGGTGAACGAAAATCAGCCCCAGCATTTT
CDR3: CSARVNENQPQHF

J: TRBJ2-7
D: TRBD1
V: TRBV11-2
size: many
DNA: TGTGCCAGCAGCTTACAGATATCCCCGCGGGACAGGCGTCCCTACGAGCAGTACTTC
CDR3: CASSLQISPRDRRPYEQYF

J: TRBJ2-7
D: .
V: TRBV20-1
size: once
DNA: TGCAGTGCTAGAGGGGGGGGGGCGGACGAGCAGTACTTC
CDR3: CSARGGGADEQYF

J: TRBJ1-1
D: TRBD1
V: TRBV6-5
size: few
DNA: TGTGCCAGCAGTTACAAGGGGGCGGACACTGAAGCTTTCTTT
CDR3: CASSYKGADTEAFF

J: TRBJ2-2
D: .
V: TRBV29-1
size: many
DNA: TGCAGCGTTGCGACCGGGGTAACAGGGGAGCTGTTTTTT
CDR3: CSVATGVTGELFF

J: TRBJ1-3
D: TRBD1
V: TRBV20-1
size: .
DNA: TGCAGTGCTGATGACAGGGGGTATGGAAACACCATATATTTT
CDR3: CSADDRGYGNTIYF

J: TRBJ2-7
D: .
V: TRBV6-1
size: .
DNA: TGTGCCAGCAGTACCCGGGACGAATACGAGCAGTACTTC
CDR3: CASSTRDEYEQYF

J: TRBJ2-1
D: .
V: TRBV5-1
size: many
DNA: TGCGCCAGCAGCTTGGGTTACACCTCCTACAATGAGCAGTTCTTC
CDR3: CASSLGYTSYNEQFF

J: TRBJ1-1
D: .
V: TRBV15
size: many
DNA: TGTGCCACCAGCAGAGAACCGTACAGGAACACTGAAGCTTTCTTT
CDR3: CATSREPYRNTEAFF

J: TRBJ2-1
D: TRBD2
V: TRBV19
size: many
DNA: TGTGCCAGTAGTATGGGGACTAGCGGGGGTAATGAGCAGTTCTTC
CDR3: CASSMGTSGGNEQFF

J: TRBJ2-5
D: .
V: TRBV7-2
size: few
DNA: TGTGCCAGCAGCCTAGAAGCAGGGGAGGCCCAGTACTTC
CDR3: CASSLEAGEAQYF

J: TRBJ2-5
D: TRBD2
V: TRBV4-2
size: many
DNA: TGTGCCAGCAGCCAAGGTAGACTAGCGGGAGAAGAGACCCAGTACTTC
CDR3: CASSQGRLAGEETQYF

J: TRBJ2-7
D: TRBD2
V: TRBV7-7
size: .
DNA: TGTGCTAGCAGCCCCGCTAGCGGCGTTTCCTACGAGCAGAACTTC
CDR3: CASSPASGVSYEQNF

J: TRBJ2-7
D: .
V: TRBV6-1
size: .
DNA: TGTGCCAGCAGTGAACAGGGCGGCCCCGCCGAGCAGTACTTC
CDR3: CASSEQGGPAEQYF

J: TRBJ2-2
D: TRBD1
V: TRBV7-8
size: few
DNA: TGTGCCAGCAGCTTAGCGGACGGACAGGGTTACACCGGGGAGCTGTTTTTT
CDR3: CASSLADGQGYTGELFF

J: TRBJ2-7
D: .
V: TRBV7-2
size: .
DNA: TGTGCCAGCAGCTTTACAGGGTTGGCCTACGAGCAGTACTTC
CDR3: CASSFTGLAYEQYF

J: TRBJ2-5
D: .
V: TRBV7-3
size: .
DNA: TGTGCCAGCAGCGAGGGGACGGTACAAGAGACCCAGTACTTC
CDR3: CASSEGTVQETQYF

J: TRBJ2-7
D: .
V: TRBV18
size: .
DNA: TGTGCCAGCTCACCACAACAGGCAGGGAGCTACGAGCAGTACTTC
CDR3: CASSPQQAGSYEQYF

J: TRBJ2-7
D: TRBD2
V: TRBV20-1
size: few
DNA: TGCAGTGCTAGCCGGAGCGGGGAGGAGCAGTACTTC
CDR3: CSASRSGEEQYF

J: TRBJ1-5
D: TRBD1
V: TRBV20-1
size: few
DNA: TGCAGTGCTGGGACAGGGGGCTTAAGTCTTGGTCAGCCCCAGCATTTT
CDR3: CSAGTGGLSLGQPQHF

J: TRBJ1-6
D: .
V: TRBV6-2/TRBV6-3
size: .
DNA: TGTGCCAGCGGTTTTTCACCCCTCCACTTT
CDR3: CASGFSPLHF

J: TRBJ1-2
D: .
V: TRBV6-2/TRBV6-3
size: .
DNA: TGTGCCAGCAGTTACAGCGGGTCCCCGTTCTATGGCTACACCTTC
CDR3: CASSYSGSPFYGYTF

J: TRBJ2-1
D: TRBD2
V: TRBV4-2
size: many
DNA: TGTGCCAGCAGCCAGGGGACTAGCGTCTACAATGAGCAGTTCTTC
CDR3: CASSQGTSVYNEQFF

J: TRBJ2-5
D: .
V: TRBV5-1
size: .
DNA: TGCGCCAGCAGCTTTTGGAGGTCCGCGGCGGTGGAGACCCAGTACTTC
CDR3: CASSFWRSAAVETQYF

J: TRBJ1-2
D: TRBD1
V: TRBV20-1
size: .
DNA: TGCAGTGCTAGGGTGGGGGGACAGGGTGACTATGGCTACACCTTC
CDR3: CSARVGGQGDYGYTF

J: TRBJ2-5
D: TRBD1
V: TRBV10-3
size: few
DNA: TGTGCCATCAGTAACAGGGGGGTCGGGGAGACCCAGTACTTC
CDR3: CAISNRGVGETQYF

J: TRBJ2-7
D: TRBD1
V: TRBV4-2
size: .
DNA: TGTGCCAGCAGCCAAGGGGGGACAGGGGGGACCTACGAGCAGTACTTC
CDR3: CASSQGGTGGTYEQYF

J: TRBJ2-7
D: TRBD2
V: TRBV20-1
size: .
DNA: TGCAGTGTTAAGCGGGAGTACGAGCAGTACTTC
CDR3: CSVKREYEQYF

J: TRBJ2-3
D: .
V: TRBV9
size: .
DNA: TGTGCCAGCAGCGTAGAGTCTATCGCTACGCAGTATTTT
CDR3: CASSVESIATQYF